Below, 12 T cell receptor beta chains from the same sample are listed, as sequenced in a study of shared clonotypes between healthy human individuals. Using immunoSEQ multiplex PCR, the repertoire was profiled, and TCRdb retains in-frame clones only, with some absent. The repertoire holds over a million clones, with approximately 97% as singletons. The source material was naive CD4+ T cells sorted from blood. The subset is: CD45RA+ positively selected. Source of these receptors: a young man in good health.

V and J are TRBV5-1 and TRBJ2-3; D possibly corresponds to TRBD2 (6 bases). Germline CDR1 and CDR2: SGHRS and YFSETQ. The CDR3 length is 14 residues. Trimming removed 4 bases at V and 2 bases at J, with 11 bases between. The CDR3 nucleotides read TGCGCCAGCAGCCAATTAGCGGTCACAGATACGCAGTATTTT. It specifies CASSQLAVTDTQYF.

With regard to this clone: The sample carries other DNA sequences with the same CDR3. The chain recombines TRBV7-9 with TRBJ1-1; D is unresolved. The V gene's germline CDR1 is SEHNR and CDR2 FQNEAQ (reference sequence). The CDR3 length is 13 residues. The ends were cut back, 3 bases at V and 1 base at J, with 6 bases in the middle. The CDR3 sequence is CASSFGGNTEAFF. The CDR3, as DNA: TGTGCCAGCAGCTTCGGAGGGAACACTGAAGCTTTCTTT.

The rearrangement uses TRBV27 and TRBJ2-7; a weak D match, TRBD1 (5 bases). Germline CDR1 MNHEY, CDR2 SMNVEV (reference sequence). V lost 5 bases to trimming and J lost 2 bases, with 13 bases between them. CDR3 size: 14 residues. CDR3 region: CASSPPGIPYEQYF. In nucleotides, the CDR3 is TGTGCCAGCAGTCCCCCAGGGATCCCCTACGAGCAGTACTTC.

V gene TRBV27 combines with J gene TRBJ2-5; TRBD2 is a possible D gene (6 bases). The CDR3 has 13 residues. Trimming shortened V by 3 bases and J by 7 bases, and 12 bases separated the two germline ends. CDR1 and CDR2 from the germline V gene are MNHEY and SMNVEV (reference sequence). CDR3 region: CASSFGGLGTQYF. The DNA of the CDR3 is TGTGCCAGCAGTTTCGGGGGATTGGGGACCCAGTACTTC.

The genes are TRBV7-9 and TRBJ2-3, with 7 bases fitting TRBD2. After removal of 4 bases from V and 4 bases from J, the junction contained 5 bases not matched to a gene. The CDR3 covers 14 residues. The germline gives CDR1 SEHNR, CDR2 FQNEAQ (reference sequence). The CDR3, as DNA: TGTGCCAGCAGCTACGATGGGGGGGCAGATACGCAGTATTTT. As protein: CASSYDGGADTQYF.

The genes are TRBV18 and TRBJ1-2, with no clear D. V lost 1 base and J 8 bases, leaving 11 bases between the germline ends. CDR3 size: 13 residues. Germline V CDR1 and CDR2: KGHSH, LQKENI. CDR3 bases: TGTGCCAGCTCACCACTGGACCGCAGCGGCTACACCTTC. As protein: CASSPLDRSGYTF.

The chain has TRBV4-2 and TRBJ2-5; 7 nucleotides match TRBD2. The germline CDR1 and CDR2 sequences are LGHNA and YNFKEQ. The J segment lost 4 bases and the V segment lost 1 base, leaving 18 bases of the junction unmatched. The CDR3 length is 19 residues. The CDR3 coding sequence is TGTGCCAGCAGCCAAGTCCCAATGAGGGGCGGGGGAGCGGGAGAGACCCAGTACTTC. Translating gives CASSQVPMRGGGAGETQYF.

The gene calls are TRBV2 and TRBJ1-2; weak D call: TRBD1 (6 bases). The CDR3 is made up of 15 amino acids. Trimming took off 5 bases at V and 8 bases at J, with 21 bases between the two ends. Germline V gene data show CDR1 as SNHLY and CDR2 as FYNNEI. This chain's CDR3 is CASSPQSGVVGGYTF. The CDR3 DNA reads TGTGCCAGCAGTCCGCAGTCAGGGGTGGTAGGGGGCTACACCTTC.

Notes on this clone: The sample contains more than one DNA sequence encoding this CDR3. The V call is TRBV7-9, the J call TRBJ2-3, with a tentative D call TRBD2 (5 bases). Per the germline V gene, CDR1 is SEHNR and CDR2 is FQNEAQ (reference sequence). The CDR3 loop spans 15 amino acids. V shed 1 base and J shed 1 base, with 9 bases lying between them. CDR3 protein: CASSLEGGRTDTQYF. CDR3 sequence (DNA): TGTGCCAGCAGCTTAGAAGGAGGCCGCACAGATACGCAGTATTTT. Combining the CDR3 with reference TRBV7-9 and TRBJ2-3 gives the whole variable domain DTGVSQNPRHKITKRGQNVTFRCDPISEHNRLYWYRQTLGQGPEFLTYFQNEAQLEKSRLLSDRFSAERPKGSFSTLEIQRTEQGDSAMYLCASSLEGGRTDTQYFGPGTRLTVL.

The V gene is TRBV28, the J gene TRBJ1-1; D is unresolved. V was pared by 3 bases and J by 4 bases, with 9 bases between. The germline CDR1 and CDR2 sequences are MDHEN and SYDVKM. The CDR3 spans 13 residues. This CDR3 is CASSFFGVTEAFF. CDR3 coding DNA: TGTGCCAGCAGTTTTTTCGGCGTCACTGAAGCTTTCTTT.

The chain employs TRBV13 and TRBJ2-7; 8 bases are shared with TRBD1. Unmatched junction bases numbered 18, after V lost 5 bases and J lost 6 bases. CDR3 length equals 17 residues. Germline CDR1 PRHDT, CDR2 FYEKMQ (reference sequence). This chain's CDR3 is CASSTQDIAGQVSEQYF. In DNA form, the CDR3 reads TGTGCCAGCAGCACCCAGGACATTGCGGGACAGGTCTCCGAGCAGTACTTC.

The J gene is TRBJ2-6, the V gene TRBV2; 7 positions agree with TRBD1. In germline, CDR1 is SNHLY, CDR2 FYNNEI. This CDR3 comprises 17 residues. V shed 7 bases, J shed 2 bases, and the junction held 11 bases outside the gene matches. DNA of the CDR3: TGTGCCAGCACCCCGAGACAGGGCACAACTGGGGCCAACGTCCTGACTTTC. This sequence encodes CASTPRQGTTGANVLTF.